These T cell receptor beta chains were read from a single sample in a study of shared clonotypes between healthy human individuals. Clones were read by immunoSEQ multiplex PCR, and TCRdb kept only the in-frame ones, dropping some. The sample carries approximately 350,000 clones, 90% to 98% recorded once. The specimen sequenced was memory CD8+ T cells sorted from blood. These receptors originate from a man younger than 40 in good health. Both conserved end residues are part of each CDR3. A D gene is named only where the DNA matches it firmly.

V,D,CDR3
TRBV2,TRBD1,CASTATGYEQYF
TRBV5-4,TRBD2,CASSLRTSGTDTQYF
TRBV28,TRBD1,CASSVDRGETQYF
TRBV6-5,NA,CASSVSETQYF
TRBV5-4,TRBD2,CASSSYQRGEETQYF
TRBV9,TRBD1,CASSAQGYTEAFF
TRBV2,NA,CATPSTSSGANVLTF
TRBV14,TRBD2,CASSQPGLAGQETQYF
TRBV6-1,TRBD2,CAIQREYSYEQYF
TRBV4-1,NA,CASSLTVSNSPLHF
TRBV7-9,NA,CASSLRGFGGRGTGELFF
TRBV15,TRBD1,CATTRDRGGEQYF
TRBV28,TRBD1,CASSYRGTGNAGELFF
TRBV12-5,NA,CAGTSEGGCSYNEQFF
TRBV30,TRBD1,CAWSPLVGTGETQYF
TRBV5-1,TRBD1,CASSLRQGDNSPLHF
TRBV11-3,TRBD2,CASSHFSGLGYNEQFF
TRBV15,NA,CAVQVTPGRQETQYF
TRBV10-3,NA,CAISGVNAGELFF
TRBV2,TRBD1,CASSDGTDYNEQFF
TRBV19,TRBD1,CASIPGQGAHNEQFF
TRBV2,NA,CASSVKRAFTDTQYF
TRBV18,TRBD1,CASSLPRQGRNEQFF
TRBV30,NA,CAWRSFVNYEQYF
TRBV4-2,TRBD1,CASSPGQYSNQPQHF
TRBV11-3,NA,CASSLKGTDTQYF
TRBV2,NA,CASSDRSARAFF
TRBV18,NA,CASSRTGRANEQFF
TRBV2,TRBD1,CASRDRGRRETQYF
TRBV30,NA,CAWSVRGVRQRETQYF
TRBV11-3,TRBD2,CASSETGTSYYNEQFF
TRBV19,NA,CASSIQGNEQYF
TRBV11-2,TRBD1,CASSSTGGQETQYF
TRBV11-2,TRBD2,CASSPTPGLELPGELFF
TRBV20-1,NA,CSAGYEQYF
TRBV14,NA,CASRITRGTEAFF
TRBV11-3,NA,CASSANTRQSRANVLTF